This entry features one TCR beta chain sequence. No antigen is known for it. The ends lost 5 bases at V and 9 bases at J; junction bases unmatched: 10. The length of the CDR3 is 16 residues. The germline gives CDR1 SNHLY, CDR2 FYNNEI. These data originate in a study of graft-versus-host responses after intestinal transplantation. Findings and caveats of the study: Early post-transplant falls in HvG clones accompanied the peak levels of circulating GvH clones.

Assay: immunoSEQ multiplex PCR; the TCRdb copy retains only in-frame clones and omits some. The sample consists of fewer than 45,000 clones, around 96% of them appearing once. J is TRBJ2-1 and V is TRBV2; 13 bases align to TRBD2. The clonotype originates from a human patient who received an intestinal transplant, so some T cells may come from the graft donor. The source was PBMCs, collected 16 days after intestinal transplant. CDR3 sequence: CASSPPGLAGLGEQFF. CDR3 DNA sequence: TGTGCCAGCAGTCCGCCGGGACTAGCGGGACTGGGTGAGCAGTTCTTC.